This entry lists 27 T cell receptor beta chains sequenced from one sample in a study of blood T cells in healthy people across ages. Alongside a J-beta primer mix, a sample-barcoded 5' primer served in a second PCR lasting roughly 6 to 12 cycles. From the 5' RACE reads, TCRdb called clonotypes with MiXCR, one entry per CDR3 protein. Of approximately 2,000,000 distinct CDR3 sequences in the sample, about two fifths were seen once. Sequenced: blood. The receptors derive from a human donor in good health.

V is TRBV15 and J is TRBJ1-2, with D possibly being TRBD1 (6 bases). Looked up from germline, CDR1 is LNHNV and CDR2 is YYDKDF (reference sequence). Trimming took 0 bases from V and 8 from J, leaving 16 bases between them. The CDR3 totals 15 residues. The chain's CDR3 is CATSRDRGRGGGYTF. CDR3 DNA sequence: TGTGCCACCAGCAGAGATCGTGGCAGGGGCGGAGGCTACACCTTC.

In DNA form, the CDR3 reads TGTGCCAGCAGTCCCCACTTAAGCTCCTACAATGAGCAGTTCTTC. Its translation: CASSPHLSSYNEQFF. The chain is built from TRBV14 and TRBJ2-1; D not resolved. Trimming cost V 6 bases and J 0 bases, with 12 bases left between them. CDR1 is SGHDN, CDR2 FVKESK, per germline. The CDR3 is 15 residues long. The whole variable domain, remainder taken from reference TRBV14 and TRBJ2-1, is EAGVTQFPSHSVIEKGQTVTLRCDPISGHDNLYWYRRVMGKEIKFLLHFVKESKQDESGMPNNRFLAERTGGTYSTLKVQPAELEDSGVYFCASSPHLSSYNEQFFGPGTRLTVL.

About this clonotype: Compared with germline, one end of the junction differs, possibly owing to a read error. The rearrangement joins TRBV5-1 to TRBJ1-1; D is unresolved. The CDR3 runs 13 residues. Per the germline V gene, CDR1 is SGHRS and CDR2 is YFSETQ. DNA for the CDR3: TGCGCCGGCAGCTTACAGCCCAACACTGAAGCTTTCTTT. Protein sequence: CAGSLQPNTEAFF.

The chain has TRBV10-3 and TRBJ2-3; TRBD1 or TRBD2 may be the D gene (6 bases each). CDR3 length: 13 residues. The V end was cut by 6 bases, the J end by 4 bases, with 11 bases between. Germline V CDR1 and CDR2: ENHRY, SYGVKD. The CDR3 spells CAIRSGGADTQYF. The CDR3 DNA is TGTGCCATCAGGTCCGGGGGCGCAGATACGCAGTATTTT.

V gene TRBV20-1 combines with J gene TRBJ1-5; D possibly corresponds to TRBD1 (5 bases). Germline CDR1 and CDR2: DFQATT and SNEGSKA (reference sequence). The V gene lost 3 bases and the J gene lost 6 bases, with 30 bases spanning the gap. The CDR3 is 19 residues long. The CDR3 DNA is TGCAGTGCTAGCCCGACATTAAGCAATGCAGGGAAGTCCGGTCAGCCCCAGCATTTT. This gives the protein CSASPTLSNAGKSGQPQHF.

This chain links TRBV6-6 with TRBJ1-6, with 9 bases that match TRBD1. The CDR3 spans 15 residues. CDR1 and CDR2 (germline): MNHNY, SVGAGI (reference sequence). V shed 6 bases and J 11 bases; nucleotides not matched to a gene: 11. CDR3 sequence (DNA): TGTGCCAGCAGCACCCGGGACAGGGTCTACCCACCCCTCCACTTT. It encodes CASSTRDRVYPPLHF.

The V and J genes are TRBV12-3 or TRBV12-4 and TRBJ2-2, with D uncertain. Between the trimmed V and J ends, which lost 5 bases and 7 bases, there was a span of 8 bases. The CDR3 is 12 residues long. The CDR3 spells CASSRIHGELFF. CDR3 bases: TGTGCCAGCAGTCGGATTCACGGGGAGCTGTTTTTT.

This chain links TRBV5-1 with TRBJ1-1, with TRBD1 as a possible D gene (5 bases). The CDR3 is 15 amino acids. V was shortened by 4 bases and J by 3 bases, with 16 bases between the two germline ends. The V gene's germline CDR1 is SGHRS and CDR2 YFSETQ. The DNA of the CDR3 is TGCGCCAGCAGCGGCGGACAACCGGGGGACACTGAAGCTTTCTTT. Encoded protein: CASSGGQPGDTEAFF.

This clonotype appeared a few times. The rearrangement uses TRBV4-3 and TRBJ2-7, with a weak D call TRBD2 (6 bases). Germline V gene data show CDR1 as LGHNA and CDR2 as YSLEER. The CDR3 totals 15 residues. Trimming pared 0 bases from V and 7 bases from J, leaving 16 bases between. The CDR3 DNA sequence: TGCGCCAGCAGCCAAGAGGCCCGGGGGTATGGGGAGCAGTACTTC. Its protein product is CASSQEARGYGEQYF.

This chain's CDR3 is CRAQGGLAGFNEQFF. As DNA, the CDR3 is TGCAGGGCGCAGGGTGGACTAGCGGGGTTCAATGAGCAGTTCTTC. The chain couples TRBV20-1 to TRBJ2-1, with TRBD2 matching over 12 bases. The CDR3 has 15 residues. The germline CDR1 and CDR2 sequences are DFQATT and SNEGSKA (reference sequence).

The chain combines TRBV6-2 or TRBV6-3 with TRBJ1-5; D possibly corresponds to TRBD1 (5 bases). The CDR3 contains 14 residues. Germline V gene sequence: CDR1 MNHEY, CDR2 SVGEGT. V shed 6 bases and J shed 6 bases, with 15 bases lying between them. The DNA for the CDR3 is TGTGCCAGCAGAGAAGGACAATTGGCTCAGCCCCAGCATTTT. Residues: CASREGQLAQPQHF.

This chain uses TRBV29-1 with TRBJ2-7; no clear D gene. V lost 2 bases, J lost 2 bases, and 10 bases lay in between. There are 13 residues in the CDR3. CDR1 and CDR2 from the germline V gene are SQVTM and ANQGSEA. This CDR3 is CSVEIDSTYEQYF. In nucleotides, the CDR3 is TGCAGCGTTGAAATAGATAGCACCTACGAGCAGTACTTC.

The chain joins TRBV20-1 to TRBJ1-2, with 9 positions matching TRBD1. In germline, CDR1 is DFQATT, CDR2 SNEGSKA (reference sequence). Germline trimming cut 1 base from V and 12 bases from J; bases unmatched to any gene: 9. The CDR3 covers 13 residues. The CDR3 spells CSARGGQGKLNTF. Here the CDR3 DNA reads TGCAGTGCTAGAGGGGGACAGGGCAAGCTAAACACCTTC.

This chain uses TRBV6-2 or TRBV6-3 with TRBJ2-7; D ambiguous. Trimming took off 3 bases at V and 7 bases at J, with 10 bases between the two ends. CDR3 length: 12 residues. Per the germline V gene, CDR1 is MNHEY and CDR2 is SVGEGT. The CDR3 DNA is TGTGCCAGCAGTTATGGCTACGCGGAGCAGTACGTC. Amino acids: CASSYGYAEQYV.

The V gene is TRBV2, the J gene TRBJ2-1; D perhaps matches TRBD2 (6 bases). The CDR3 contains 15 residues. Germline lookup yields CDR1 SNHLY and CDR2 FYNNEI. Trimming stripped 6 bases from V and 4 bases from J, with 16 bases between. CDR3 in amino acids: CASRPGDGGYNEQFF. DNA for the CDR3: TGTGCCAGCAGGCCGGGGGACGGGGGATACAATGAGCAGTTCTTC. The full variable domain, with the rest looked up from reference TRBV2 and TRBJ2-1, is EPEVTQTPSHQVTQMGQEVILRCVPISNHLYFYWYRQILGQKVEFLVSFYNNEISEKSEIFDDQFSVERPDGSNFTLKIRSTKLEDSAMYFCASRPGDGGYNEQFFGPGTRLTVL.

This clonotype was seen just once. The chain carries TRBV3-1 and TRBJ2-6; D gene unclear. This CDR3 spans 15 amino acids. The V gene lost 2 bases and the J gene lost 1 base, with 6 bases spanning the gap. Germline V gene data show CDR1 as LGHDT and CDR2 as YNNKEL (reference sequence). This chain's CDR3 is CASSQRWSGANVLTF. CDR3 in DNA: TGTGCCAGCAGCCAACGGTGGTCTGGGGCCAACGTCCTGACTTTC.

The CDR3 loop is CASSQGVGTAETQYF. For the CDR3, the DNA is TGCGCCAGCAGCCAAGGAGTTGGGACTGCGGAGACCCAGTACTTC. The chain is built from TRBV4-1 and TRBJ2-5; a weak D match, TRBD2 (6 bases). The germline gives CDR1 MGHRA, CDR2 YSYEKL. V lost 1 base and J lost 5, with 14 bases in between. CDR3 length equals 15 residues.

J is TRBJ2-1 and V is TRBV29-1; 10 bases line up with TRBD2. J was trimmed by 7 bases and V by 3 bases; bases with no gene match: 9. This CDR3 has 15 residues. In germline, CDR1 is SQVTM, CDR2 ANQGSEA. The CDR3 nucleotides are TGCAGCGTTGAGCCTCCTAGCGGGGGTAGTAATGAGCAGTTCTTC. It codes for CSVEPPSGGSNEQFF.

This clonotype was observed once. V usage is TRBV27 and J usage is TRBJ2-7; D is unresolved. Germline V gives CDR1 MNHEY, CDR2 SMNVEV (reference sequence). Between the trimmed V and J ends, which lost 1 base and 6 bases, there was a span of 7 bases. This CDR3 is built from 12 residues. The CDR3 DNA follows: TGTGCCAGCAGTTTATATGGGCGCGAGCAGTACTTC. Translating it yields CASSLYGREQYF.

This clonotype showed up just a few times. The J gene is TRBJ2-3, the V gene TRBV27; D remains ambiguous. Trimming left V 7 bases short and J 3 bases short, with 11 bases between. Germline CDR1 and CDR2: MNHEY and SMNVEV (reference sequence). The CDR3 consists of 13 residues. CDR3 bases: TGTGCCAGCACCCGCACCGAAACAGATACGCAGTATTTT. Its protein is CASTRTETDTQYF.

This clonotype was counted between two and nine times. The chain uses TRBV9 and TRBJ2-7; 7 bases line up with TRBD1. V gave up 0 bases and J gave up 4 bases; unmatched junction bases: 10. This CDR3 is built from 16 residues. Germline V CDR1 and CDR2: SGDLS, YYNGEE. The CDR3 spells CASSVGIQGDTYEQYF. The CDR3 DNA sequence: TGTGCCAGCAGCGTAGGGATCCAGGGGGATACTTACGAGCAGTACTTC.

The rearrangement uses TRBV29-1 and TRBJ2-3; 7 bases are shared with TRBD1. V was clipped by 1 base and J by 5 bases; unmatched bases: 6. This CDR3 contains 14 residues. Germline lookup yields CDR1 SQVTM and CDR2 ANQGSEA. CDR3 residues: CSVEADRVGDTQYF. As DNA, the CDR3 is TGCAGCGTTGAAGCCGACAGGGTGGGAGATACGCAGTATTTT.

The chain combines TRBV12-3 or TRBV12-4 with TRBJ1-2; D not resolved. Trimming took off 1 base at V and 4 bases at J, with 13 bases between the two ends. This CDR3 has 15 amino acids. The CDR3 region is CASSLDTVPRYGYTF. DNA of the CDR3: TGTGCCAGCAGTTTAGATACAGTGCCTCGCTATGGCTACACCTTC.

The chain is built from TRBV20-1 and TRBJ2-5, with D possibly TRBD2 on 5 matching bases. CDR1 is DFQATT and CDR2 is SNEGSKA in the germline V gene (reference sequence). V was trimmed by 4 bases and J by 2 bases, leaving 29 bases between them. CDR3 length: 19 amino acids. For the CDR3, the DNA is TGCAGTGCTAAAATGCCAAGGGCAGGAGGAGGTGAGGCACAAGAGACCCAGTACTTC. Protein sequence: CSAKMPRAGGGEAQETQYF.

There are a few counts of this clonotype. V gene TRBV4-2 combines with J gene TRBJ1-2, with a possible D match to TRBD1 (5 bases). The CDR3 consists of 16 residues. Germline V gives CDR1 LGHNA, CDR2 YNFKEQ. With 0 bases removed from V and 4 bases from J, the gap between germline ends came to 15 bases. The chain's CDR3 is CASSQDPPRGIYGYTF. DNA for the CDR3: TGTGCCAGCAGCCAAGATCCGCCGCGGGGCATCTATGGCTACACCTTC.

This clonotype came up a few times. This chain uses TRBV7-2 with TRBJ1-4; D not resolved. The germline V gene has CDR1 SGHTA and CDR2 FQGNSA. The V end was cut by 1 base, the J end by 8 bases, with 5 bases between. The CDR3 totals 12 residues. For the CDR3, the DNA is TGTGCCAGCAGCTTAGAAACGGAAAAACTGTTTTTT. Protein: CASSLETEKLFF.

This clonotype appeared a few times. The chain uses TRBV12-3 or TRBV12-4 and TRBJ2-7; D gene uncertain. Trimming pared 6 bases from V and 1 base from J, leaving 10 bases between. The CDR3 totals 13 residues. The CDR3 loop reads CASRLTASYEQYF. CDR3 coding DNA: TGTGCCAGCAGACTCACAGCTTCCTACGAGCAGTACTTC.